One T cell receptor (beta chain) is described in this entry. This entry belongs to a study of blood T cell repertoires in COVID-19. TCRdb's table, derived via immunoSEQ multiplex PCR, lists solely in-frame clones and lacks some. The sample has roughly 250,000 clones, about 86% seen once. The germline V and J ends were trimmed by 4 bases and 1 base, with 11 bases remaining between them. Germline CDR1 reads SGHTA; CDR2 reads FQGNSA. This CDR3 comprises 15 residues. The sample taken for sequencing was peripheral blood. This receptor was obtained from a person in their 70s with COVID-19, enrolled during active disease. This chain connects TRBV7-2 to TRBJ1-3; no definite D call. CDR3 DNA: TGTGCCAGCAGCTCGGTTCGCGGGTCTGGAAACACCATATATTTT. It translates to CASSSVRGSGNTIYF.